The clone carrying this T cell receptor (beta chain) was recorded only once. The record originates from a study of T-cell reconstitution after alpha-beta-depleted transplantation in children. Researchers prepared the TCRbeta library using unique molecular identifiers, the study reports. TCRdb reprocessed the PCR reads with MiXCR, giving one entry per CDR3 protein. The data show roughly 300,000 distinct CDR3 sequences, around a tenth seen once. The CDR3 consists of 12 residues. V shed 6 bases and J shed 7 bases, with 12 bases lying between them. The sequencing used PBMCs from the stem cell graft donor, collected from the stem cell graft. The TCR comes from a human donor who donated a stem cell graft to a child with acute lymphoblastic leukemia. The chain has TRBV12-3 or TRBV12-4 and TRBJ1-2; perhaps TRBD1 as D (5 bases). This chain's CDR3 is CASSPRGVGYTF. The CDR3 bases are TGTGCCAGCAGCCCCCGAGGGGTTGGCTACACCTTC.